This T cell receptor (beta chain) was profiled in a study of blood T cells in healthy people across ages. The authors ran a second PCR of about 6 to 11 cycles using a sample-barcoded 5' primer and a J-beta primer mix. TCRdb re-derived calls from the 5' RACE reads in MiXCR, one entry per CDR3 protein. The data contain some 550,000 distinct CDR3 sequences, roughly 48% of them singletons. Study-wide results and caveats: Diversity estimated from one million T cells was considered an underestimate. Any changes in expanded clonotypes were possibly confounded, as donor CMV status remained unknown.

The donors, aged roughly 6 to 90, were healthy Caucasians from Russia. Per sample, at least 5 micrograms of total RNA were extracted. V was shortened by 6 bases and J by 1 base, with 19 bases between the two germline ends. Per the germline V gene, CDR1 is MNHNS and CDR2 is SASEGT. The CDR3 is 17 residues long. This clonotype has more than one count but fewer than ten. Its antigen is unknown. The receptor was derived from a man older than 75 in good health. The V and J genes are TRBV6-1 and TRBJ1-5, with a weak D call TRBD1 (5 bases). The sequencing sample was made of blood. CDR3 sequence reads: CASSPVGRGESNQPQHF. Here the CDR3 DNA reads TGTGCCAGCAGCCCGGTGGGAAGGGGCGAAAGCAATCAGCCCCAGCATTTT.